This entry lists 27 T cell receptor beta chains sequenced from one sample in a study of molecular identifiers for immune sequencing clone quantification. TCRdb reprocessed the PCR reads via MiXCR and lists one record per CDR3 protein. The sample has approximately 680,000 distinct CDR3 sequences; about 25% are singletons. Sequencing input: naive CD8+ T cells from blood, with Jurkat cell RNA spiked in. The subset is: FACS-sorted CD8+CD4-CCR7+CD45RA+ naive T cells. The receptors shown here come from a human donor in good health. Some libraries in this study had Jurkat cell RNA spiked in.

J is TRBJ2-7 and V is TRBV18; 8 positions agree with TRBD1. The CDR3 runs to 15 residues. Germline CDR1 and CDR2: KGHSH and LQKENI. The trim removed 3 bases at V and 5 bases at J, leaving 9 bases unmatched. CDR3 amino acids: CASSPLRDRPDEQYF. CDR3 in DNA: TGTGCCAGCTCACCTTTGCGGGACAGGCCGGACGAGCAGTACTTC.

The chain is built from TRBV7-9 and TRBJ2-7; D gene unclear. Germline V CDR1 and CDR2: SEHNR, FQNEAQ (reference sequence). The V and J ends lost 1 base and 5 bases respectively, with 24 bases between them. The CDR3 loop spans 18 amino acids. Written as DNA, the CDR3 is TGTGCCAGCAGCTTAGTACTTAGTGCCGGTCGGCGATTCGACGAGCAGTACTTC. Protein sequence: CASSLVLSAGRRFDEQYF.

In this sample, this clonotype turned up many times. The V and J genes are TRBV5-1 and TRBJ2-2; 7 bases match TRBD2. V lost 1 base, J lost 0 bases, and 6 bases stayed unmatched. The CDR3 consists of 17 residues. Germline V gene sequence: CDR1 SGHRS, CDR2 YFSETQ. The CDR3 nucleotides are TGCGCCAGCAGCTTGCTGGTAGCGGGTCCGAACACCGGGGAGCTGTTTTTT. Translating gives CASSLLVAGPNTGELFF.

This clonotype was counted between two and nine times. This chain joins TRBV19 and TRBJ2-7; possibly TRBD1 for D (6 bases). The CDR3 sequence is 14 residues long. Germline values: CDR1 LNHDA, CDR2 SQIVND (reference sequence). V was trimmed by 4 bases and J by 2 bases, leaving 12 bases between them. CDR3 region: CASSNLDRTYEQYF. The DNA of the CDR3 is TGTGCCAGTAGTAACTTGGACAGAACCTACGAGCAGTACTTC.

The rearrangement joins TRBV29-1 to TRBJ1-1, with 9 bases aligning to TRBD1. Germline assignment: CDR1 SQVTM and CDR2 ANQGSEA. J was trimmed by 1 base and V by 8 bases; bases with no gene match: 5. CDR3 length: 13 amino acids. The CDR3 sequence: CSCAGQGNTEAFF. CDR3 sequence (DNA): TGCAGCTGCGCGGGACAGGGGAACACTGAAGCTTTCTTT.

Only a few counts were recorded for this clonotype. The CDR3 protein is CASSPRVRGSSYNEQFF. The CDR3 DNA follows: TGTGCCAGCAGCCCCAGGGTCCGGGGGAGCTCCTACAATGAGCAGTTCTTC. The V call is TRBV11-2, the J call TRBJ2-1; the D gene is possibly TRBD2 (6 bases). The germline gives CDR1 SGHAT, CDR2 FQNNGV. Trimming took off 5 bases at V and 0 bases at J, with 17 bases between the two ends. This CDR3 has 17 residues.

As concerns this clonotype: This may stem from a read error, because a much larger clone lies one nucleotide away. The chain employs TRBV7-6 and TRBJ1-1, with D possibly TRBD1 on 6 matching bases. V lost 2 bases and J 0 bases, leaving 16 bases between the germline ends. This CDR3 has 17 residues. Looked up from germline, CDR1 is SGHVS and CDR2 is FNYEAQ. CDR3: CASSLFCSQGMNTEAFF. The CDR3 DNA follows: TGTGCCAGCAGCTTATTTTGTTCGCAGGGGATGAACACTGAAGCTTTCTTT.

The DNA of the CDR3 is TGTGCCAGCAGGGAGGGGACTAGCGGGATAAGGTGGTACGAGCAGTACTTC. It encodes CASREGTSGIRWYEQYF. The chain combines TRBV2 with TRBJ2-7; 13 positions agree with TRBD2. The germline V gene encodes CDR1 SNHLY and CDR2 FYNNEI. Germline trimming cut 6 bases from V and 4 bases from J; bases unmatched to any gene: 12. The CDR3 extends over 17 amino acids.

In this sample, this clonotype turned up a few times. The chain has TRBV19 and TRBJ2-3, with 8 positions matching TRBD1. Germline CDR1 and CDR2: LNHDA and SQIVND (reference sequence). With 2 bases clipped from V and 1 base from J, the junction kept 2 bases outside the gene matches. This CDR3 has 15 residues. CDR3 amino acids: CASSIMGQGTDTQYF. The DNA for the CDR3 is TGTGCCAGTAGTATAATGGGACAGGGCACAGATACGCAGTATTTT.

This clonotype was seen at least ten times. The chain employs TRBV6-2 or TRBV6-3 and TRBJ2-3; TRBD2 might be the D (7 bases). The germline V and J ends were trimmed by 4 bases and 7 bases, with 21 bases remaining between them. The CDR3 covers 16 residues. Germline loops: CDR1 MNHEY, CDR2 SVGEGT. This CDR3 reads CASSFPPGGLMNTQYF. The CDR3 nucleotides are TGTGCCAGCAGTTTCCCCCCGGGGGGCTTGATGAATACGCAGTATTTT.

This clonotype was observed a few times. The chain combines TRBV7-9 with TRBJ1-2, with 10 bases fitting TRBD1. With 3 bases clipped from V and 6 bases from J, the junction kept 7 bases outside the gene matches. Germline assignment: CDR1 SEHNR and CDR2 FQNEAQ (reference sequence). There are 15 residues in the CDR3. The CDR3 nucleotides read TGTGCCAGCAGCTTTGTGACAGGGGGCGTCGATGGCTACACCTTC. Amino acids: CASSFVTGGVDGYTF.

Details on this clonotype: The CDR3 carries no conserved terminal phenylalanine or tryptophan, so it likely arises from a read error. For the CDR3, the DNA is TGTGCCAGTATTCGGGGGGCCCTGAACACTGAAGCTTTCCTT. Protein: CASIRGALNTEAFL. The chain recombines TRBV6-5 with TRBJ1-1; D perhaps matches TRBD1 (6 bases). The CDR3 has 14 amino acids. In germline, CDR1 is MNHEY, CDR2 SVGAGI. V was trimmed by 9 bases and J by 0 bases, leaving 14 bases between them.

This clonotype has only a few counts. The rearrangement uses TRBV30 and TRBJ1-2; 9 nucleotides line up with TRBD1. The junction had 8 bases not matched to a gene; V was cut back by 0 bases and J by 12 bases. There are 13 residues in the CDR3. CDR1 GTSNPN and CDR2 SVGIG come from the germline V gene (reference sequence). This CDR3 reads CAWSVGDRDPHTF. Here the CDR3 DNA reads TGTGCCTGGAGTGTCGGGGACAGGGACCCTCACACCTTC.

The V and J genes are TRBV6-1 and TRBJ1-3; D call uncertain. CDR3 length: 15 residues. V lost 1 base, J lost 0 bases, and 7 bases lay in between. Germline-derived CDR1 and CDR2 are MNHNS and SASEGT. DNA for the CDR3: TGTGCCAGCAGTGAAGAGGTAGCCTCTGGAAACACCATATATTTT. It specifies CASSEEVASGNTIYF.

This clonotype turned up a few times. CDR3 bases: TGTGCCAGCCAACTCTTCCGCAGCCAGCCCCAGCATTTT. Protein sequence: CASQLFRSQPQHF. V is TRBV12-3 or TRBV12-4 and J is TRBJ1-5, with no clear D. This CDR3 spans 13 amino acids. Trimming took off 8 bases at V and 7 bases at J, with 15 bases between the two ends.

This clonotype was detected many times. This chain joins TRBV20-1 and TRBJ1-4; no reliable D call. The CDR3 runs 14 residues. Germline-derived CDR1 and CDR2 are DFQATT and SNEGSKA (reference sequence). Deletions cut 3 bases from V and 5 bases from J, with 13 bases between. CDR3 sequence reads: CSASYGVRNEKLFF. CDR3 bases: TGCAGTGCTAGTTATGGAGTGAGGAATGAAAAACTGTTTTTT.

In its sample, this clonotype was seen a few times. V usage is TRBV2 and J usage is TRBJ1-1; TRBD1 aligns across 8 bases. V lost 4 bases and J lost 3; bases outside the gene matches: 10. The V gene's germline CDR1 is SNHLY and CDR2 FYNNEI. This CDR3 is 16 amino acids long. The CDR3 DNA sequence: TGTGCCAGCAGTGTTCCGGGCAGGGGGCATCACACTGAAGCTTTCTTT. Translation gives CASSVPGRGHHTEAFF.

The table lists this clonotype with a few counts. V gene TRBV20-1 combines with J gene TRBJ1-6, with D possibly matching TRBD1 (5 bases). Germline CDR1 is DFQATT and CDR2 is SNEGSKA (reference sequence). The ends were cut back, 6 bases at V and 0 bases at J, with 12 bases in the middle. CDR3 length equals 15 residues. The CDR3 region is CSARDPTSYNSPLHF. CDR3 DNA sequence: TGCAGTGCCAGGGACCCTACCTCCTATAATTCACCCCTCCACTTT.

This clonotype came up a few times. This chain links TRBV6-9 with TRBJ1-5; D not resolved. The CDR3 runs 12 residues. The ends were cut back, 1 base at V and 7 bases at J, with 5 bases in the middle. From germline, CDR1 is MNHGY and CDR2 SVAAGI. The CDR3 is CASSYFWQPQHF. The CDR3 DNA sequence: TGTGCCAGCAGTTATTTCTGGCAGCCCCAGCATTTT.

In its sample, this clonotype was seen many times. V is TRBV2 and J is TRBJ2-1; TRBD2 is a possible D gene (5 bases). Germline V CDR1 and CDR2: SNHLY, FYNNEI. The CDR3 has 14 residues. Trimming pared 9 bases from V and 0 bases from J, leaving 12 bases between. In DNA form, the CDR3 reads TGTGCCAGTCAGGACTCAAGCTCCTACAATGAGCAGTTCTTC. This translates into CASQDSSSYNEQFF.

This clonotype has at least ten counts. This chain uses TRBV5-1 with TRBJ2-7; D may correspond to TRBD1 or TRBD2 (5 bases each). Trimming pared 4 bases from V and 6 bases from J, leaving 14 bases between. The CDR3 is 13 residues long. Germline V gives CDR1 SGHRS, CDR2 YFSETQ. DNA for the CDR3: TGCGCCAGCAGCCCAACGGGACCCGGCGAGCAGTACTTC. Translating it yields CASSPTGPGEQYF.

This clonotype showed up many times. The V gene is TRBV7-9, the J gene TRBJ2-3; D may correspond to TRBD1 or TRBD2 (5 bases each). This CDR3 region has 14 residues. Trimming removed 5 bases at V and 5 bases at J, with 14 bases between. Germline-derived CDR1 and CDR2 are SEHNR and FQNEAQ (reference sequence). In DNA, the CDR3 is TGTGCCAGCAGCATGGGACCCGGTAGAGATACGCAGTATTTT. This encodes CASSMGPGRDTQYF.

This clonotype was counted at least ten times. J is TRBJ1-1 and V is TRBV5-6, with D unresolved. V was trimmed by 4 bases and J by 2 bases, leaving 9 bases between them. There are 13 residues in the CDR3. The germline CDR1 and CDR2 sequences are SGHDT and YYEEEE. For the CDR3, the DNA is TGTGCCAGCAGCCCGGCCCTAAACACTGAAGCTTTCTTT. It translates to CASSPALNTEAFF.

This clonotype appeared many times. This chain joins TRBV29-1 and TRBJ2-1, with D unclear. The germline V and J ends were trimmed by 5 bases and 8 bases, with 7 bases remaining between them. The CDR3 has 10 amino acids. Per germline, CDR1 SQVTM and CDR2 ANQGSEA. The CDR3 here is CSVRVDEQFF. CDR3 sequence (DNA): TGCAGCGTTCGTGTTGATGAGCAGTTCTTC.

A few counts support this clonotype. The V call is TRBV19, the J call TRBJ1-5, with D hard to call. The CDR3 sequence is 15 residues long. CDR1 LNHDA and CDR2 SQIVND come from the germline V gene (reference sequence). V was cut by 3 bases and J by 4 bases, with 13 bases left in between. CDR3 region: CASSIWDRGNQPQHF. The CDR3 DNA follows: TGTGCCAGTAGTATCTGGGATCGGGGAAATCAGCCCCAGCATTTT.

This clonotype was counted between two and nine times. This sequence joins TRBV7-9 and TRBJ2-3; D is ambiguous. Trimming removed 0 bases from V and 4 bases from J, with 8 bases in between. The CDR3 spans 14 residues. Germline assignment: CDR1 SEHNR and CDR2 FQNEAQ (reference sequence). The CDR3 region is CASSLASSADTQYF. The CDR3 region has the DNA TGTGCCAGCAGCTTAGCATCCTCGGCAGATACGCAGTATTTT.

This rearrangement joins TRBV3-2 to TRBJ2-7; TRBD1, the D gene given by the table, was not confirmed from the DNA. TRBV3-2 is deemed a pseudogene. The CDR3 contains 15 residues. CDR3 nucleotides: TGTGCCAGCAGCCACCCAACAGGTCAAGCCTACGAGCAGTACTTC. Encoded protein: CASSHPTGQAYEQYF.